This T cell receptor (beta chain) was retrieved from a study of T cell changes during pregnancy in multiple sclerosis. V was clipped by 6 bases and J by 4 bases, with 3 bases between them. The germline CDR1 and CDR2 sequences are MGHDK and SYGVNS. The CDR3 extends over 10 amino acids. The data were produced by immunoSEQ multiplex PCR, yet TCRdb's version contains in-frame clones alone and is incomplete. Found here are about 120,000 clones, approximately 94% of them singletons; the top ten hold 6.2%. The sequences come from peripheral blood, collected before pregnancy. The TCR originated in a female donor with multiple sclerosis, enrolled in a pregnancy study. The chain carries TRBV25-1 and TRBJ2-5; D is unresolved. The CDR3 nucleotides are TGTGCCAGCAGCGGAGAGACCCAGTACTTC. It specifies CASSGETQYF.